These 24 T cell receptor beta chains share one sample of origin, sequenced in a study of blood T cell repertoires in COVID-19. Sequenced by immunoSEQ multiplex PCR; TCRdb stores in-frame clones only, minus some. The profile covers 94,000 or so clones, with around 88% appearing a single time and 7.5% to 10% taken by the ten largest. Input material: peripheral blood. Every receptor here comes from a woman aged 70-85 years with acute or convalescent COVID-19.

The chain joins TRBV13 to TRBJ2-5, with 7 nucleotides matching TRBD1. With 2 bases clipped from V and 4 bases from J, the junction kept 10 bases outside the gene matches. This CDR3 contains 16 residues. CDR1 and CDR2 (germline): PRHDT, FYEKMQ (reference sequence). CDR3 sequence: CASSLQGDSYSETQYF. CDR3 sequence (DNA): TGTGCCAGCAGCTTACAGGGGGACAGCTACTCAGAGACCCAGTACTTC. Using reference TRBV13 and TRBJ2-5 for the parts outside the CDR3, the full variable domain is AAGVIQSPRHLIKEKRETATLKCYPIPRHDTVYWYQQGPGQDPQFLISFYEKMQSDKGSIPDRFSAQQFSDYHSELNMSSLELGDSALYFCASSLQGDSYSETQYFGPGTRLLVL.

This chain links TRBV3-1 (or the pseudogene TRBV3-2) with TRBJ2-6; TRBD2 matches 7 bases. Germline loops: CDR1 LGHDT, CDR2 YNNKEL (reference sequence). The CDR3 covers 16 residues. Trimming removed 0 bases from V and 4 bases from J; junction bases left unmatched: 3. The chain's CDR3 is CASSQDRGDGANVLTF. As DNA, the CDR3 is TGTGCCAGCAGCCAAGATCGGGGGGACGGGGCCAACGTCCTGACTTTC.

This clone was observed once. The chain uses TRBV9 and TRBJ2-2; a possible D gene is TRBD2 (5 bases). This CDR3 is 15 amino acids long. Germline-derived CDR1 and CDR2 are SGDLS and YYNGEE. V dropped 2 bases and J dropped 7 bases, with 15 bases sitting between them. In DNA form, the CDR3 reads TGTGCCAGCAGCGTGTTGGGATTTGAGGGCGGGGAGCTGTTTTTT. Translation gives CASSVLGFEGGELFF.

For the CDR3, the DNA is TGTGCCAGCAGCTTGGGTCCGGGACAGGGTTTGACTAATGAAAAACTGTTTTTT. Amino acids: CASSLGPGQGLTNEKLFF. The chain has TRBV5-4 and TRBJ1-4; 9 bases line up with TRBD1. The CDR3 has 18 residues. J lost 2 bases, V lost 0 bases, and 8 bases had no gene match. Germline assignment: CDR1 SGHNT and CDR2 YYREEE (reference sequence).

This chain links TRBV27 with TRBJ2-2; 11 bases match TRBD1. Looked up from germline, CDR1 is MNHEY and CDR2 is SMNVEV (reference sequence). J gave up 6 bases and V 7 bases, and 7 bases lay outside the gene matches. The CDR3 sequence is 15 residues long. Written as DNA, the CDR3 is TGTGCCAGCATTCTCAGGACAGGGGGCGCCGGGGAGCTGTTTTTT. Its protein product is CASILRTGGAGELFF.

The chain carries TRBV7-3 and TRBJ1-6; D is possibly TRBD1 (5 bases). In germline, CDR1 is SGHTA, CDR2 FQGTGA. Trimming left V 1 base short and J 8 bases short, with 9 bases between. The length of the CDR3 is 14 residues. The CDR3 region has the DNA TGTGCCAGCAGCTTAATGGGGGGAGATTCACCCCTCCACTTT. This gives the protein CASSLMGGDSPLHF.

CDR3: CASSPGGYNQPQHF. The CDR3 DNA sequence: TGTGCCAGCAGCCCTGGGGGGTACAATCAGCCCCAGCATTTT. The J gene is TRBJ1-5, the V gene TRBV14, with D possibly TRBD1 on 5 matching bases. Germline V gene sequence: CDR1 SGHDN, CDR2 FVKESK. V was pared by 4 bases and J by 3 bases, with 10 bases between. The CDR3 loop spans 14 amino acids.

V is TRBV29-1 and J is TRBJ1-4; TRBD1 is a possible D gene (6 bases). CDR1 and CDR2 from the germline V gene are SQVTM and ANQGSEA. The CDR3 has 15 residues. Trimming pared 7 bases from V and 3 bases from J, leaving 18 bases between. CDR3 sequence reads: CSGRIGGSANEKLFF. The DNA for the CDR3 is TGCAGCGGTCGAATAGGGGGTTCGGCTAATGAAAAACTGTTTTTT.

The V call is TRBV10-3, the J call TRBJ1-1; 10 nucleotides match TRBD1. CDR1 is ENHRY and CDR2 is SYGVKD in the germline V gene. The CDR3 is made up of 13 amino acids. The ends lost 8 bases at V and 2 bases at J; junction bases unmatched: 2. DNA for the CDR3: TGTGCCATCGGGACAGGGGTTAACACTGAAGCTTTCTTT. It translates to CAIGTGVNTEAFF.

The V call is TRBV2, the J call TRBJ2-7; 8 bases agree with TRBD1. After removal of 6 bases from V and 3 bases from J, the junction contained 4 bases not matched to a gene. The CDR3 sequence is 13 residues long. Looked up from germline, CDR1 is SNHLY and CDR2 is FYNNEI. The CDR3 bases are TGTGCCAGCAGGGGACAGGAGGTCTACGAGCAGTACTTC. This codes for CASRGQEVYEQYF.

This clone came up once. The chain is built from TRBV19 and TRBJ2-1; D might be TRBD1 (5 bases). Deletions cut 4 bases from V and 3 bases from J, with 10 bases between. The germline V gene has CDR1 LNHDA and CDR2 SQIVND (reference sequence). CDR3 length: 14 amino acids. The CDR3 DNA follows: TGTGCCAGTAGTAATGACAGTTACTACAATGAGCAGTTCTTC. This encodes CASSNDSYYNEQFF.

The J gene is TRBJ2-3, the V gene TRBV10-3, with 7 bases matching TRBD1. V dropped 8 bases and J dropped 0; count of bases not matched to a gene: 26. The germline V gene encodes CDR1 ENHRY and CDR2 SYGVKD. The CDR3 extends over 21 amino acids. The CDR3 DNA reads TGTGCCATCGGGGGCAGGGGGACACAACGTATAGACTATTTAAGCACAGATACGCAGTATTTT. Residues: CAIGGRGTQRIDYLSTDTQYF.

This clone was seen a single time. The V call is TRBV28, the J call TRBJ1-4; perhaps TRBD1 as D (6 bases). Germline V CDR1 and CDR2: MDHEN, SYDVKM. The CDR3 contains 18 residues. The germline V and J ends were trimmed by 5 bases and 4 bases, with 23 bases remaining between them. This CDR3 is CASSPPYFRDTVNEKLFF. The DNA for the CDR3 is TGTGCCAGCAGTCCCCCATATTTCCGGGACACAGTTAATGAAAAACTGTTTTTT.

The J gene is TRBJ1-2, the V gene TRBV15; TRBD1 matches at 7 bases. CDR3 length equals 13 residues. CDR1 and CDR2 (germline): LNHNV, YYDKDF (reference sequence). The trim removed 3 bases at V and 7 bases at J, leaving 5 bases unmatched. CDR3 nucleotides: TGTGCCACCAGCAGCCAGTGGACAGGTGGCTACACCTTC. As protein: CATSSQWTGGYTF.

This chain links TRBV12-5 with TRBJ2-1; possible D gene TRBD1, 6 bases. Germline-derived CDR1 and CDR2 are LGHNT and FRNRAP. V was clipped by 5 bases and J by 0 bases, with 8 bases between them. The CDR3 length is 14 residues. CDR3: CASGLGGSYNEQFF. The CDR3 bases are TGTGCTAGTGGTCTAGGGGGCTCCTACAATGAGCAGTTCTTC.

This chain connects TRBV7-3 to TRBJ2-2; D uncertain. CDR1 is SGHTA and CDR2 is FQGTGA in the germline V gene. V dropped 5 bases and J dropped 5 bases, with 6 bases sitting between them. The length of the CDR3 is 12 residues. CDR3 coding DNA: TGTGCCAGCAGCCCACATACCGGGGAGCTGTTTTTT. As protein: CASSPHTGELFF.

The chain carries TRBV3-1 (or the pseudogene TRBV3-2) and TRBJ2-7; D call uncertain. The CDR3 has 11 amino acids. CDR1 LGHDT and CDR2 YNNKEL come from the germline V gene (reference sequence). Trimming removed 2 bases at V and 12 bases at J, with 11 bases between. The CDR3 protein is CASSQQTRVYF. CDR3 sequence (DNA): TGTGCCAGCAGCCAACAGACACGCGTGTACTTC.

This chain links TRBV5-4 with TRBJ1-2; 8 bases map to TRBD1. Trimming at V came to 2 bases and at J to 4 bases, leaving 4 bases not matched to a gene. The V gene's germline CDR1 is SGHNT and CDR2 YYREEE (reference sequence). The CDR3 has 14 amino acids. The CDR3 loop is CASSFGQGGYGYTF. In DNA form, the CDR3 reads TGTGCCAGCAGCTTTGGACAGGGCGGCTATGGCTACACCTTC.

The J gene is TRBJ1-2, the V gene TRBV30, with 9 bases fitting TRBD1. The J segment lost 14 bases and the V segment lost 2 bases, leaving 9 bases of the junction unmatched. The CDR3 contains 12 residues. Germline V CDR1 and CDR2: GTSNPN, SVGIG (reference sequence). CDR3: CAWSHTGTGFTF. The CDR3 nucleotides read TGTGCCTGGAGTCATACCGGGACAGGGTTTACCTTC.

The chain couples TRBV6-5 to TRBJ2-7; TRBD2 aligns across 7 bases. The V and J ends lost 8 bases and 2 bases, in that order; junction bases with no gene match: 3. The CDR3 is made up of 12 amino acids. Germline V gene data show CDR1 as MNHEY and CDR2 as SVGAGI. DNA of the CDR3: TGTGCCAGCCGGGACTACACCTACGAGCAGTACTTC. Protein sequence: CASRDYTYEQYF.

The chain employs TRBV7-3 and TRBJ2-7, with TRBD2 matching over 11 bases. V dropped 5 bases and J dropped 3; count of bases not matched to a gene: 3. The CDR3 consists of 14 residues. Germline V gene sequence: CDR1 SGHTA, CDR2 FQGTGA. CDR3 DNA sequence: TGTGCCAGCAGCCCCGGGACTAGCGGCTACGAGCAGTACTTC. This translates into CASSPGTSGYEQYF.

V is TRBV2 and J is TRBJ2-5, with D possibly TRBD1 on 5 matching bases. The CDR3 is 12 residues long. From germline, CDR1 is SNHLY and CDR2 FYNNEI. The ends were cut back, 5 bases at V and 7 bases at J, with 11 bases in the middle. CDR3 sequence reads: CASSPPGLTQYF. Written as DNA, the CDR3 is TGTGCCAGCAGTCCCCCAGGGCTGACCCAGTACTTC.

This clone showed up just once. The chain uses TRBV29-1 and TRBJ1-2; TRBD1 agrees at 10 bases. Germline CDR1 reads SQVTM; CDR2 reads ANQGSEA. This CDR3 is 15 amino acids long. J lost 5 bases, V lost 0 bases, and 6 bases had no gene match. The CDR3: CSVEERDRGEYGYTF. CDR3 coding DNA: TGCAGCGTTGAAGAGAGGGACAGGGGAGAGTATGGCTACACCTTC.

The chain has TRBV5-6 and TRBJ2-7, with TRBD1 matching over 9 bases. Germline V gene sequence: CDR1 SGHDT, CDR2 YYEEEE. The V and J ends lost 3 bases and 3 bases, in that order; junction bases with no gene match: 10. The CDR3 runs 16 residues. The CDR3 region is CASSSKQGARFYEQYF. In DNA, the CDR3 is TGTGCCAGCAGCTCCAAACAGGGGGCCCGCTTCTACGAGCAGTACTTC.